These 18 T cell receptor beta chains share one sample of origin, sequenced in a study of T cells in women clearing cervical HPV infection. Clones were sequenced by immunoSEQ multiplex PCR, and TCRdb holds only the in-frame ones, with some missing. The sample totals around 31,000 clones. The sequenced material came from blood buffy coat. These TCRs come from a woman between 18 and 70 years old with a cervical HPV16 infection that either progressed to CIN3+ or cleared (not recorded which).

As for this clone: The CDR3 goes on 3 residues after the read ends, and that part is filled in from the germline J gene. The J gene is TRBJ2-3, the V gene TRBV19; 7 bases match TRBD1. V shed 6 bases, J shed 0 bases, and the junction held 12 bases outside the gene matches. Germline V gives CDR1 LNHDA, CDR2 SQIVND (reference sequence). The CDR3 has 17 amino acids. The CDR3 protein is CASSHPPRDRSTDTQYF. The sequenced CDR3 bases are TGTGCCAGTAGCCACCCCCCCCGGGACAGAAGCACAGATACG.

Concerning this clone itself: With the read ending 3 residues before the CDR3 end, the germline J gene is used to fill in that end. The chain carries TRBV19 and TRBJ2-6; D is unresolved. Trimming pared 5 bases from V and 0 bases from J, leaving 8 bases between. Germline V gives CDR1 LNHDA, CDR2 SQIVND (reference sequence). This CDR3 has 15 amino acids. CDR3 amino acids: CASSSKRSGANVLTF. CDR3 DNA (partial): TGTGCCAGTAGTTCCAAGCGCTCTGGGGCCAACGTC.

Note on this clone: The read ends 3 residues early relative to the CDR3; the germline J gene fills the gap. This sequence joins TRBV6-2 or TRBV6-3 and TRBJ2-2; maybe TRBD1 (6 bases). The CDR3 spans 13 residues. Germline V CDR1 and CDR2: MNHEY, SVGEGT. The covered CDR3 bases are TGTGCCAGCAACCGGGACATTAATGAAAAG. Residues: CASNRDINEK. The entire CDR3 is CASNRDINEKLFF.

As to this clone: The CDR3 extends 3 residues past the end of the read, so its final part is completed from the germline J gene. The chain combines TRBV11-2 with TRBJ2-3, with D possibly being TRBD2 (6 bases). Germline CDR1 and CDR2: SGHAT and FQNNGV. The CDR3 runs to 15 residues. Incomplete CDR3 DNA: TGTGCCAGCAGCTTAGTTCGCCCCCCGGGGGAGACG. Amino acid sequence: CASSLVRPPGET. The whole CDR3 sequence is CASSLVRPPGETQYF.

Of note for this clone: The CDR3 end falls 3 residues outside the read, so it is completed with the germline J gene. The V call is TRBV7-2, the J call TRBJ2-7, with D tentatively TRBD2 (5 bases). The V gene lost 1 base and the J gene lost 3 bases, with 10 bases spanning the gap. Germline-derived CDR1 and CDR2 are SGHTA and FQGNSA. The CDR3 has 14 amino acids. CDR3: CASSLGPSGYEQYF. The CDR3 bases that were read are TGTGCCAGCAGCTTAGGACCCAGCGGCTACGAG.

As to this clone: Read data end 3 residues before the CDR3 end; the end is taken from the germline J gene. The chain joins TRBV7-9 to TRBJ2-4, with TRBD1 as a possible D gene (5 bases). The CDR3 runs to 15 residues. Germline V gives CDR1 SEHNR, CDR2 FQNEAQ (reference sequence). CDR3 DNA, as far as it was read: TGTGCCAGCAGCTTAGGTCAGGGCCCCTTAGGTGGT. Its translation is CASSLGQGPLGG. The CDR3 reads in full as CASSLGQGPLGGQYF.

To note about this clone: The CDR3 end lies 3 residues beyond the end of the read and is filled in from the germline J gene. This rearrangement joins TRBV12-5 to TRBJ1-2; the D gene is possibly TRBD1 (5 bases). The germline CDR1 and CDR2 sequences are LGHNT and FRNRAP. This CDR3 contains 11 residues. The part of the CDR3 DNA that was read is TGTGCTAGTGGTTTGGGGGGCGGC. It codes for CASGLGGG. The CDR3 in its entirety is CASGLGGGYTF.

With regard to this clone: The read stops 3 residues short of the end of the CDR3; the missing end is completed from the germline J gene. The chain combines TRBV7-2 with TRBJ2-4; D gene uncertain. Germline CDR1 SGHTA, CDR2 FQGNSA. The CDR3 consists of 15 residues. The sequenced part of the CDR3 DNA is TGTGCCAGCAGCCCACCGGCCGGCACTAACTATGGT. As protein: CASSPPAGTNYG. The whole CDR3 sequence is CASSPPAGTNYGQYF. Full variable domain (remainder filled in from reference TRBV7-2 and TRBJ2-4): GAGVSQSPSNKVTEKGKDVELRCDPISGHTALYWYRQSLGQGLEFLIYFQGNSAPDKSGLPSDRFSAERTGGSVSTLTIQRTQQEDSAVYLCASSPPAGTNYGQYFGAGTRLSVL.

Turning to this clone: The CDR3 end lies 3 residues beyond the end of the read and is filled in from the germline J gene. The J gene is TRBJ2-1, the V gene TRBV10-3; 10 bases line up with TRBD1. Trimming at V came to 6 bases and at J to 7 bases, leaving 9 bases not matched to a gene. The germline V gene has CDR1 ENHRY and CDR2 SYGVKD. This CDR3 comprises 15 residues. The sequenced CDR3 bases are TGTGCCATCAGGGGGGACAGGGGAGGGGCTAATGAG. Protein: CAIRGDRGGANE. The full CDR3 protein is CAIRGDRGGANEQFF.

Turning to this clone: The read falls 3 residues short of the CDR3 end, and the missing part is taken from the germline J gene. This rearrangement joins TRBV19 to TRBJ2-7; D is possibly TRBD1 or TRBD2 (7 bases each). V shed 10 bases and J shed 2 bases, with 15 bases lying between them. Germline V CDR1 and CDR2: LNHDA, SQIVND (reference sequence). The CDR3 totals 13 residues. The CDR3 bases that were read are TGTGCCACCAGGGGGGCGGGAGCCTACGAG. As protein: CATRGAGAYE. The complete CDR3 reads CATRGAGAYEQYF. Based on the CDR3 plus reference TRBV19 and TRBJ2-7, the full variable domain is DGGITQSPKYLFRKEGQNVTLSCEQNLNHDAMYWYRQDPGQGLRLIYYSQIVNDFQKGDIAEGYSVSREKKESFPLTVTSAQKNPTAFYLCATRGAGAYEQYFGPGTRLTVT.

Worth noting for this clone: The read terminates 3 residues before the CDR3 end, so the remaining end is supplied by the germline J gene. The gene calls are TRBV18 and TRBJ1-1; D remains unclear. CDR3 length: 14 amino acids. Germline lookup yields CDR1 KGHSH and CDR2 LQKENI. Trimming left V 3 bases short and J 0 bases short, with 8 bases between. The sequenced part of the CDR3 DNA is TGTGCCAGCTCACCCGTACGGTTGAACACTGAA. Its protein is CASSPVRLNTE. The CDR3 reads in full as CASSPVRLNTEAFF.

Note on this clone: The CDR3 extends 3 residues past the end of the read, so its final part is completed from the germline J gene. The genes are TRBV20-1 and TRBJ2-2; 8 bases match TRBD2. Germline CDR1 reads DFQATT; CDR2 reads SNEGSKA (reference sequence). V lost 0 bases to trimming and J lost 5 bases; unmatched junction nucleotides: 8. The CDR3 covers 16 residues. CDR3 DNA, as far as it was read: TGCAGTGCTAGAGATCCAAGCGGGGGCGGGACCGGGGAG. Amino acid sequence: CSARDPSGGGTGE. The CDR3 in full is CSARDPSGGGTGELFF.

As to this clone: The read gets to within 3 residues of the CDR3 end, and the germline J gene fills in the rest. J is TRBJ2-2 and V is TRBV30, with D possibly TRBD2 on 6 matching bases. Germline lookup yields CDR1 GTSNPN and CDR2 SVGIG (reference sequence). The V gene lost 3 bases and the J gene lost 1 base, with 12 bases spanning the gap. The CDR3 totals 15 residues. The CDR3 here is CAWRRRGLNTGELFF. The covered CDR3 bases are TGTGCCTGGAGGCGGAGGGGATTGAACACCGGGGAG.

About this clone itself: The CDR3 goes on 3 residues after the read ends, and that part is filled in from the germline J gene. The rearrangement links TRBV18 to TRBJ2-3, with 9 nucleotides matching TRBD2. The germline V gene encodes CDR1 KGHSH and CDR2 LQKENI. This CDR3 is built from 16 residues. CDR3 sequence reads: CASSPVQGTSNQPQYF. The sequenced CDR3 bases are TGTGCCAGCTCACCAGTCCAGGGGACTAGCAATCAGCCG.

The sequenced part of the CDR3 DNA is TGTGCCAGCAGCCCCCCCGCTGGAAACACC. Translation: CASSPPAGNT. The whole CDR3 sequence reads CASSPPAGNTIYF. The chain is built from TRBV5-6 and TRBJ1-3; no reliable D call. With the read ending 3 residues before the CDR3 end, the germline J gene is used to fill in that end. Per the germline V gene, CDR1 is SGHDT and CDR2 is YYEEEE. CDR3 length: 13 amino acids. V lost 4 bases and J lost 2, with 7 bases in between.

As regards this clone: Read data end 3 residues before the CDR3 end; the end is taken from the germline J gene. This rearrangement joins TRBV5-6 to TRBJ1-1; 9 positions agree with TRBD1. Trimming at V came to 2 bases and at J to 4 bases, leaving 6 bases not matched to a gene. Germline V CDR1 and CDR2: SGHDT, YYEEEE. This CDR3 is 15 amino acids long. CDR3 DNA (partial): TGTGCCAGCAGCTTCCGGACAGGGGTGATCACTGAA. It yields the protein CASSFRTGVITE. The CDR3, in full, reads CASSFRTGVITEAFF. The full variable domain, with the rest looked up from reference TRBV5-6 and TRBJ1-1, is DAGVTQSPTHLIKTRGQQVTLRCSPKSGHDTVSWYQQALGQGPQFIFQYYEEEERQRGNFPDRFSGHQFPNYSSELNVNALLLGDSALYLCASSFRTGVITEAFFGQGTRLTVV.

As for this clone: Read sequence stops 3 residues before the CDR3 end, and the germline J gene provides the missing end. The gene calls are TRBV14 and TRBJ1-2; D is unclear. The germline V gene has CDR1 SGHDN and CDR2 FVKESK. The CDR3 has 14 amino acids. The CDR3 loop reads CASSHGLGFLGYTF. CDR3 bases read: TGTGCCAGCAGCCACGGCCTCGGGTTTTTGGGC.

As concerns this clone: The read comes to an end 3 residues before the CDR3 does, leaving the germline J gene to fill in the end. The rearrangement joins TRBV2 to TRBJ2-3; D not resolved. This CDR3 contains 11 residues. V lost 8 bases to trimming and J lost 2 bases, with 5 bases between them. CDR1 and CDR2 (germline): SNHLY, FYNNEI. The DNA read from the CDR3 is TGTGCCAGCCAACTCACAGATACG. Translation: CASQLTDT. The full CDR3 protein is CASQLTDTQYF.